What follows are 29 T cell receptor beta chains derived from one specimen sequenced in a study of cytomegalovirus exposure and HLA in healthy donors. The PCR ran on 60 Vbeta and 13 Jbeta primers. Sequenced by immunoSEQ multiplex PCR; TCRdb stores in-frame clones only, minus some. The table records fewer than 180,000 clones, around 79% of them present only once. The sample consisted of PBMCs. The receptors originated from a human donor in good health.

This sequence joins TRBV6-5 and TRBJ1-1; the D gene is possibly TRBD1 (5 bases). Germline V gives CDR1 MNHEY, CDR2 SVGAGI. Deletions cut 5 bases from V and 1 base from J, with 11 bases between. CDR3 length: 14 amino acids. CDR3: CASSDRDSNTEAFF. In nucleotides, the CDR3 is TGTGCCAGCAGTGACCGGGACTCGAACACTGAAGCTTTCTTT.

This sequence joins TRBV27 and TRBJ2-7, with D maybe TRBD2 (6 bases). In germline, CDR1 is MNHEY, CDR2 SMNVEV (reference sequence). The CDR3 consists of 14 residues. V lost 2 bases to trimming and J lost 2 bases, with 10 bases between them. The chain's CDR3 is CASSLEAGTYEQYF. Written as DNA, the CDR3 is TGTGCCAGCAGTTTAGAGGCGGGGACCTACGAGCAGTACTTC.

J is TRBJ1-1 and V is TRBV30; no definite D call. CDR1 and CDR2 from the germline V gene are GTSNPN and SVGIG (reference sequence). The CDR3 sequence is 12 residues long. Trimming pared 1 base from V and 3 bases from J, leaving 6 bases between. The CDR3 is CAWSELYTEAFF. The CDR3 DNA reads TGTGCCTGGAGTGAGCTTTACACTGAAGCTTTCTTT.

This clone was seen a few times. This chain links TRBV4-1 with TRBJ1-4; the D is unclear. Germline V gene data show CDR1 as MGHRA and CDR2 as YSYEKL. The CDR3 is 15 amino acids. The ends were cut back, 1 base at V and 5 bases at J, with 11 bases in the middle. The CDR3 loop is CASSQGPQRNEKLFF. The CDR3 coding sequence is TGCGCCAGCAGCCAAGGTCCACAGAGAAATGAAAAACTGTTTTTT.

The sample holds a few counts of this clone. The chain links TRBV7-9 to TRBJ1-2; a possible D gene is TRBD1 (5 bases). The V gene's germline CDR1 is SEHNR and CDR2 FQNEAQ (reference sequence). The CDR3 length is 13 residues. Deletions cut 5 bases from V and 8 bases from J, with 15 bases between. The CDR3 bases are TGTGCCAGCAGCCCTGGGACTTCGGGCGGCTACACCTTC. It specifies CASSPGTSGGYTF.

The chain couples TRBV28 to TRBJ2-7, with TRBD2 identical over 8 bases. CDR3 length: 15 amino acids. Germline-derived CDR1 and CDR2 are MDHEN and SYDVKM. V trimming: 6 bases; J trimming: 1 base; junction bases outside the gene matches: 8. Here the CDR3 DNA reads TGTGCCAGCAGGCTAGGACTAGCATCTTCCTACGAGCAGTACTTC. Translated, it gives CASRLGLASSYEQYF.

The V call is TRBV5-4, the J call TRBJ1-2; D gene uncertain. The germline V and J ends were trimmed by 4 bases and 4 bases, with 20 bases remaining between them. CDR1 and CDR2 from the germline V gene are SGHNT and YYREEE (reference sequence). This CDR3 comprises 16 residues. CDR3 nucleotides: TGTGCCAGCAGCCCACCTAGTCTGGCCCCTGGCTATGGCTACACCTTC. Protein: CASSPPSLAPGYGYTF.

CDR3 amino acids: CASTSLRGGTDTQYF. DNA for the CDR3: TGTGCCAGCACCTCCCTCCGGGGTGGCACAGATACGCAGTATTTT. This chain links TRBV6-6 with TRBJ2-3; a possible D gene is TRBD2 (5 bases). Germline CDR1 is MNHNY and CDR2 is SVGAGI (reference sequence). Trimming pared 7 bases from V and 1 base from J, leaving 15 bases between. The CDR3 length is 15 residues.

This sequence joins TRBV30 and TRBJ1-5; the match to TRBD1 covers 7 bases. V dropped 1 base and J dropped 10; count of bases not matched to a gene: 7. The CDR3 totals 13 residues. Germline CDR1 is GTSNPN and CDR2 is SVGIG (reference sequence). CDR3 nucleotides: TGTGCCTGGAGTGACACAGGGGTAGAACCCCAGCATTTT. Protein product: CAWSDTGVEPQHF.

V gene TRBV29-1 combines with J gene TRBJ1-2, with 8 bases fitting TRBD1. Germline V gene data show CDR1 as SQVTM and CDR2 as ANQGSEA. Trimming removed 7 bases from V and 7 bases from J; junction bases left unmatched: 17. The CDR3 covers 15 residues. The CDR3 loop is CSAKSADREGGGYTF. In DNA, the CDR3 is TGCAGCGCCAAGAGTGCGGACAGGGAAGGGGGTGGCTACACCTTC.

The chain recombines TRBV2 with TRBJ2-7; a possible D gene is TRBD1 (5 bases). Germline lookup yields CDR1 SNHLY and CDR2 FYNNEI. Trimming left V 6 bases short and J 5 bases short, with 14 bases between. The CDR3 loop spans 13 amino acids. In DNA form, the CDR3 reads TGTGCCAGCAGGGGGCTAAGTTTCCACGAGCAGTACTTC. This sequence encodes CASRGLSFHEQYF.

The rearrangement joins TRBV4-1 to TRBJ1-2; 9 bases align to TRBD1. Germline loops: CDR1 MGHRA, CDR2 YSYEKL. Losses at the gene ends were 0 bases for V and 6 bases for J; bases not matched to a gene: 11. This CDR3 is 17 amino acids long. The CDR3: CASSQDYWPGQGNGYTF. The CDR3, as DNA: TGCGCCAGCAGCCAAGATTATTGGCCGGGACAGGGCAATGGCTACACCTTC.

The rearrangement links TRBV7-8 to TRBJ2-7, with TRBD1 matching 7 bases. Germline V gives CDR1 SGHVS, CDR2 FQNEAQ. There are 17 residues in the CDR3. With V trimmed by 0 bases and J by 3 bases, 11 bases remained unmatched. CDR3 in amino acids: CASSLAPGQTGVYEQYF. The CDR3 DNA sequence: TGTGCCAGCAGCTTAGCCCCGGGACAGACCGGGGTCTACGAGCAGTACTTC.

The CDR3 DNA is TGTGCCAGCAGCCAAGAGGAGCCAGCAGAGACCCAGTACTTC. It translates to CASSQEEPAETQYF. The chain uses TRBV4-2 and TRBJ2-5; no reliable D call. The germline CDR1 and CDR2 sequences are LGHNA and YNFKEQ. V lost 0 bases and J lost 4, with 9 bases in between. The CDR3 has 14 amino acids.

This chain links TRBV13 with TRBJ1-2; perhaps TRBD1 as D (6 bases). The germline V gene has CDR1 PRHDT and CDR2 FYEKMQ (reference sequence). The V end lost 5 bases, the J end lost 2 bases, and 15 bases lay between the germline ends. This CDR3 region has 15 residues. The DNA of the CDR3 is TGTGCCAGCAGCGGTCAGGGGTTAGTCAACTATGGCTACACCTTC. Protein: CASSGQGLVNYGYTF.

This chain joins TRBV19 and TRBJ2-5; tentative D call: TRBD1 (5 bases). With 6 bases removed from V and 8 bases from J, the gap between germline ends came to 16 bases. This CDR3 comprises 13 residues. Germline CDR1 LNHDA, CDR2 SQIVND (reference sequence). The DNA of the CDR3 is TGTGCCAGTAGCCCCGACAGATTGGGAACCCAGTACTTC. It yields the protein CASSPDRLGTQYF.

The V call is TRBV19, the J call TRBJ1-1; 7 bases align to TRBD1. The germline V gene encodes CDR1 LNHDA and CDR2 SQIVND (reference sequence). This CDR3 has 15 amino acids. Trimming took 7 bases from V and 5 from J; bases not matched to a gene: 13. CDR3 amino acids: CASIAGGPDRTEAFF. DNA for the CDR3: TGTGCCAGTATTGCAGGGGGACCTGACAGGACTGAAGCTTTCTTT.

In this sample, this clone turned up a few times. The chain joins TRBV19 to TRBJ1-1, with D uncertain. V lost 3 bases to trimming and J lost 5 bases, with 13 bases between them. CDR3 length: 14 amino acids. Germline V gene sequence: CDR1 LNHDA, CDR2 SQIVND (reference sequence). CDR3 amino acids: CASSIPTGQTEAFF. The CDR3 nucleotides are TGTGCCAGTAGTATCCCAACGGGTCAGACTGAAGCTTTCTTT. The entire variable domain, with the rest obtained from reference TRBV19 and TRBJ1-1, is as follows: DGGITQSPKYLFRKEGQNVTLSCEQNLNHDAMYWYRQDPGQGLRLIYYSQIVNDFQKGDIAEGYSVSREKKESFPLTVTSAQKNPTAFYLCASSIPTGQTEAFFGQGTRLTVV.

This clone was seen just once. The rearrangement joins TRBV28 to TRBJ1-3, with 7 bases matching TRBD1. This CDR3 contains 17 residues. Losses at the gene ends were 2 bases for V and 0 bases for J; bases not matched to a gene: 7. Germline values: CDR1 MDHEN, CDR2 SYDVKM. CDR3: CASSLLGGQSSGNTIYF. The DNA of the CDR3 is TGTGCCAGCAGTTTACTGGGGGGACAGTCCTCTGGAAACACCATATATTTT.

This clone was counted a single time. This rearrangement joins TRBV5-4 to TRBJ1-2, with a possible D match to TRBD1 (6 bases). CDR1 is SGHNT, CDR2 YYREEE, per germline (reference sequence). The germline V and J ends were trimmed by 2 bases and 8 bases, with 13 bases remaining between them. The CDR3 loop spans 13 amino acids. CDR3 sequence (DNA): TGTGCCAGCAGCTTACAGGGACCGGGAGGCTACACCTTC. Translated: CASSLQGPGGYTF.

This chain connects TRBV7-9 to TRBJ1-1, with 7 bases identical to TRBD1. With V trimmed by 8 bases and J by 3 bases, 3 bases remained unmatched. CDR3 length: 12 residues. Germline loops: CDR1 SEHNR, CDR2 FQNEAQ (reference sequence). CDR3 sequence (DNA): TGTGCCAGCGGTCAGGGGGACACTGAAGCTTTCTTT. It codes for CASGQGDTEAFF.

The chain carries TRBV7-8 and TRBJ2-3, with D possibly being TRBD1 (5 bases). Germline values: CDR1 SGHVS, CDR2 FQNEAQ. The CDR3 covers 16 residues. Trimming took 3 bases from V and 0 from J, leaving 13 bases between them. CDR3 region: CASSLVRQQSTDTQYF. The CDR3 DNA sequence: TGTGCCAGCAGCTTGGTGAGACAGCAGAGCACAGATACGCAGTATTTT. The variable domain in full, completed from reference TRBV7-8 and TRBJ2-3, reads GAGVSQSPRYKVAKRGQDVALRCDPISGHVSLFWYQQALGQGPEFLTYFQNEAQLDKSGLPSDRFFAERPEGSVSTLKIQRTQQEDSAVYLCASSLVRQQSTDTQYFGPGTRLTVL.

The chain couples TRBV6-1 to TRBJ2-7; TRBD1 matches at 7 bases. Unmatched junction bases numbered 9, after V lost 4 bases and J lost 6 bases. CDR1 and CDR2 (germline): MNHNS, SASEGT. The CDR3 length is 14 residues. The CDR3 DNA is TGTGCCAGCAGTGCCCGGGACAGAGCCCCCGAGCAGTACTTC. Residues: CASSARDRAPEQYF.

V usage is TRBV19 and J usage is TRBJ2-7, with a tentative D call TRBD2 (6 bases). Germline V lookup: CDR1 LNHDA, CDR2 SQIVND (reference sequence). The CDR3 runs to 14 residues. Trimming stripped 4 bases from V and 3 bases from J, with 13 bases between. The CDR3 nucleotides read TGTGCCAGTAGTAGCTTCGGACTACACTACGAGCAGTACTTC. The encoded protein is CASSSFGLHYEQYF.

This clone was detected once. V is TRBV14 and J is TRBJ1-3, with a tentative D call TRBD1 (6 bases). Between the trimmed V and J ends, which lost 4 bases and 2 bases, there was a span of 24 bases. This CDR3 is 19 amino acids long. Germline values: CDR1 SGHDN, CDR2 FVKESK. CDR3 DNA sequence: TGTGCCAGCAGCCGCACAGGGTTTGGGAAGATTGGCGCTGGAAACACCATATATTTT. Its translation is CASSRTGFGKIGAGNTIYF.

The chain is built from TRBV29-1 and TRBJ1-2; the match to TRBD1 covers 9 bases. CDR3 size: 14 residues. With V trimmed by 4 bases and J by 2 bases, 5 bases remained unmatched. Germline V CDR1 and CDR2: SQVTM, ANQGSEA. This chain's CDR3 is CSVGGQGSNYGYTF. Here the CDR3 DNA reads TGCAGCGTTGGGGGACAGGGCTCGAACTATGGCTACACCTTC.

The chain is built from TRBV21-1 and TRBJ1-1; TRBD1 is the table's D call and was not checked against the DNA. TRBV21-1 is a documented pseudogene. CDR3 length: 15 residues. Here the CDR3 reads CATDTGTATNTEAFF. The CDR3 nucleotides are TGTGCCACAGATACCGGGACAGCTACGAACACTGAAGCTTTCTTT.

The chain recombines TRBV10-3 with TRBJ2-2; TRBD1 matches 9 bases. Germline loops: CDR1 ENHRY, CDR2 SYGVKD. V trimming: 9 bases; J trimming: 4 bases; junction bases outside the gene matches: 3. The CDR3 is made up of 13 amino acids. In nucleotides, the CDR3 is TGTGCCATTGAGGGACAGGGCACCGGGGAGCTGTTTTTT. Protein: CAIEGQGTGELFF.

The chain carries TRBV5-6 and TRBJ2-7; D call uncertain. The V end lost 4 bases, the J end lost 2 bases, and 16 bases lay between the germline ends. This CDR3 is built from 15 residues. The germline V gene encodes CDR1 SGHDT and CDR2 YYEEEE. DNA of the CDR3: TGTGCCAGCAGCCCGCCCCAGGCCTTAACCTACGAGCAGTACTTC. It encodes CASSPPQALTYEQYF.